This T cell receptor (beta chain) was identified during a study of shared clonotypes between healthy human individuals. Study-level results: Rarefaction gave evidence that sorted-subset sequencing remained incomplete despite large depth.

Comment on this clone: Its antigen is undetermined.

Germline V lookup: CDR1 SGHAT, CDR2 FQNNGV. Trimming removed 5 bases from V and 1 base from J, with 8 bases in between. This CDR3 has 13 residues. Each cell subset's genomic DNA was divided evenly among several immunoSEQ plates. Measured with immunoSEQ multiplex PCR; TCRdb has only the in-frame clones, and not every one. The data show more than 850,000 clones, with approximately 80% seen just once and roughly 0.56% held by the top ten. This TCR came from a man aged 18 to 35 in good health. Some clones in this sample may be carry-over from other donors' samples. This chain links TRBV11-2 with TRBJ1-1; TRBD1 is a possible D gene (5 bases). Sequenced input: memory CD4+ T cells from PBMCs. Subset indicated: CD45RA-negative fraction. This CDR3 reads CASSRGQNTEAFF. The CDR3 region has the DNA TGTGCCAGCAGCCGAGGACAGAACACTGAAGCTTTCTTT.